One sample yielded the 10 T cell receptor beta chains listed below, sequenced in a study of synovial regulatory T cells in juvenile arthritis. The table came from immunoSEQ multiplex PCR; TCRdb's copy has only in-frame clones and leaves some out. This table lists around 9,500 clones. Sequenced input: Treg cells from blood. Specified subset: remaining (HLA-DR-negative) circulating blood Treg cells. These receptors originate from a donor aged 2-30 years with juvenile idiopathic arthritis.

This sequence joins TRBV9 and TRBJ2-7; TCRdb proposes TRBD2, but this gene call is untestable without DNA. The CDR3 is 14 amino acids. Only the protein is on record. Germline CDR1 reads SGDLS; CDR2 reads YYNGEE. CDR3 loop: CASSVEVTSERQYF.

The rearrangement uses TRBV10-3 and TRBJ1-2; TCRdb indicates TRBD1, and absent DNA this call remains unverified. In germline, CDR1 is ENHRY, CDR2 SYGVKD. There are 12 residues in the CDR3. This entry has no DNA. The CDR3 here is CAISTGLGGYTF.

Its frequency marks this clone as medium-sized. The chain is built from TRBV7-2 and TRBJ2-1; there is no DNA to check the TCRdb D call of TRBD2. The CDR3 spans 15 residues. No DNA sequence was recorded. CDR1 is SGHTA and CDR2 is FQGNSA in the germline V gene. CDR3 amino acids: CASSPSGRSYNEQFF. Full variable domain (remainder filled in from reference TRBV7-2 and TRBJ2-1): GAGVSQSPSNKVTEKGKDVELRCDPISGHTALYWYRQSLGQGLEFLIYFQGNSAPDKSGLPSDRFSAERTGGSVSTLTIQRTQQEDSAVYLCASSPSGRSYNEQFFGPGTRLTVL.

The gene calls are TRBV5-1 and TRBJ1-1. CDR1 and CDR2 (germline): SGHRS, YFSETQ. The CDR3 is 15 residues long. The record lacks a DNA sequence. Here the CDR3 reads CASSPGGSQRAEAFF.

This chain links TRBV19 with TRBJ1-2. The CDR3 length is 13 residues. No DNA appears here. Germline V gene sequence: CDR1 LNHDA, CDR2 SQIVND (reference sequence). CDR3 sequence reads: CASSIDRAYGYTF.

The V and J genes are TRBV19 and TRBJ2-7; the D call of TRBD1 rests on TCRdb alone, since no DNA is present to check it. The CDR3 contains 15 residues. Only the protein is available. Looked up from germline, CDR1 is LNHDA and CDR2 is SQIVND (reference sequence). CDR3 region: CASSIVDTERREQYF.

The rearrangement uses TRBV18 and TRBJ2-7; TCRdb's D gene call, TRBD2, goes unchecked for lack of DNA. Germline CDR1 reads KGHSH; CDR2 reads LQKENI. The CDR3 totals 17 residues. This entry has no DNA. The CDR3 region is CASSPRGNTGPTYEQYF.

The chain couples TRBV11-2 to TRBJ1-6. This CDR3 is 13 amino acids long. Nucleotide data are not available. Per germline, CDR1 SGHAT and CDR2 FQNNGV. The CDR3 is CASSLDRGSPLHF.

The chain uses TRBV5-4 and TRBJ1-1; TCRdb outputs TRBD1, but without DNA this stays unchecked. The CDR3 is made up of 15 amino acids. This entry has no DNA. Looked up from germline, CDR1 is SGHNT and CDR2 is YYREEE (reference sequence). Here the CDR3 reads CASSFRTGGWAEAFF.

The rearrangement uses TRBV6-5 and TRBJ2-3; without DNA, the TCRdb call of TRBD1 cannot be checked. This CDR3 region has 16 residues. Nucleotide data are not available. Germline V lookup: CDR1 MNHEY, CDR2 SVGAGI. The CDR3 region is CASSYSVPQGADTQYF.